This T cell receptor (beta chain) was recorded in a study of T cells in tuberculosis. The ends lost 3 bases at V and 4 bases at J; junction bases unmatched: 4. This CDR3 is 14 amino acids long. Per the germline V gene, CDR1 is GTSNPN and CDR2 is SVGIG (reference sequence). Profiled with immunoSEQ multiplex PCR; TCRdb holds only in-frame clones, not every one. Of over 35,000 clones listed, about 96% were seen once; the top ten hold 3.6%. Sequencing was done on a sample of PBMCs. The chain couples TRBV30 to TRBJ2-3; 10 bases align to TRBD1. The TCR sequence derives from a donor between 10 and 35 years old with latent tuberculosis or without tuberculosis infection. For the CDR3, the DNA is TGTGCCTGGAGAAGGGACAGGGGCTCAGATACGCAGTATTTT. Its protein is CAWRRDRGSDTQYF.